Following are 25 T cell receptor beta chains from one sample sequenced in a study of early T cells in non-severe SARS-CoV-2 infection. TCRdb passed the 5' RACE reads through MiXCR, listing each CDR3 protein once. The sample records tens of thousands of distinct CDR3 sequences, over 9% being singletons. This specimen consisted of whole blood, obtained at baseline. Receptors originate from an adult who was a healthcare worker with PCR-confirmed SARS-CoV-2 infection or an uninfected control (not recorded which).

The chain uses TRBV11-2 and TRBJ2-1; 7 positions agree with TRBD1. V was clipped by 1 base and J by 4 bases; unmatched bases: 7. Germline CDR1 reads SGHAT; CDR2 reads FQNNGV. The CDR3 contains 16 residues. CDR3 DNA: TGTGCCAGCAGCTTAGTCCCGGGACAGCCTTACAATGAGCAGTTCTTC. Amino acid sequence: CASSLVPGQPYNEQFF.

As for this clonotype: Being one base from a much bigger clone, this may be a read error. V is TRBV6-5 and J is TRBJ1-1; no firm D call. V was cut by 6 bases and J by 3 bases, with 8 bases left in between. The CDR3 is 12 residues long. Germline CDR1 reads MNHEY; CDR2 reads SVGAGI. CDR3 loop: CASRDPDTEAFF. CDR3 nucleotides: TGTGCCAGCAGGGACCCGGACACTGAAGCTTTCTTT.

V is TRBV2 and J is TRBJ2-7; 7 bases align to TRBD1. CDR3 length equals 15 residues. Germline V gene lookup returns CDR1 SNHLY and CDR2 FYNNEI. V lost 2 bases, J lost 5 bases, and 9 bases stayed unmatched. CDR3 amino acids: CASSERDSRLHEQYF. The CDR3, as DNA: TGTGCCAGCAGTGAACGGGACAGCCGGCTCCACGAGCAGTACTTC.

This rearrangement joins TRBV12-3 or TRBV12-4 to TRBJ2-3; TRBD2 matches 9 bases. V dropped 5 bases and J dropped 6; count of bases not matched to a gene: 15. The CDR3 has 17 residues. The CDR3 spells CASSPGSGLAGRDTQYF. The CDR3 region has the DNA TGTGCCAGCAGTCCGGGAAGCGGGCTAGCGGGGAGGGATACGCAGTATTTT.

This clonotype was observed at least ten times. This sequence joins TRBV19 and TRBJ2-5, with 12 bases identical to TRBD2. CDR3 length: 16 residues. Trimming took 6 bases from V and 0 from J; bases not matched to a gene: 5. Germline lookup yields CDR1 LNHDA and CDR2 SQIVND (reference sequence). CDR3: CASSPGTSGYQETQYF. As DNA, the CDR3 is TGTGCCAGTAGCCCCGGGACTAGCGGGTACCAAGAGACCCAGTACTTC.

This rearrangement joins TRBV11-3 to TRBJ2-1, with 7 bases identical to TRBD1. The trim removed 3 bases at V and 9 bases at J, leaving 2 bases unmatched. The length of the CDR3 is 12 residues. CDR1 is SGHNT, CDR2 YENEEA, per germline. In nucleotides, the CDR3 is TGTGCCAGCAGCTTCAGGGGGATTGAGCAGTTCTTC. It encodes CASSFRGIEQFF.

The sample holds a few counts of this clonotype. The chain recombines TRBV2 with TRBJ2-5, with TRBD1 identical over 8 bases. The ends lost 4 bases at V and 6 bases at J; junction bases unmatched: 7. This CDR3 contains 14 residues. Looked up from germline, CDR1 is SNHLY and CDR2 is FYNNEI. The CDR3: CASSAGTGGQTQYF. DNA for the CDR3: TGTGCCAGCAGTGCCGGGACAGGAGGGCAGACCCAGTACTTC.

This clonotype occurred a few times. The chain carries TRBV30 and TRBJ1-6; 9 bases align to TRBD1. CDR1 and CDR2 from the germline V gene are GTSNPN and SVGIG (reference sequence). The CDR3 runs to 13 residues. V gave up 8 bases and J gave up 11 bases; unmatched junction bases: 10. The CDR3 DNA reads TGTGCCCAAGGGACAGGGTCAGCGGCACCCCTCCACTTT. Protein product: CAQGTGSAAPLHF. The entire variable domain, with the rest obtained from reference TRBV30 and TRBJ1-6, is as follows: SQTIHQWPATLVQPVGSPLSLECTVEGTSNPNLYWYRQAAGRGLQLLFYSVGIGQISSEVPQNLSASRPQDRQFILSSKKLLLSDSGFYLCAQGTGSAAPLHFGNGTRLTVT.

Only a few counts were recorded for this clonotype. The V and J genes are TRBV18 and TRBJ1-1; 8 nucleotides match TRBD1. Germline lookup yields CDR1 KGHSH and CDR2 LQKENI. CDR3 length: 15 residues. V lost 2 bases to trimming and J lost 5 bases; unmatched junction nucleotides: 7. The CDR3 is CASSPWQGADTEAFF. CDR3 DNA sequence: TGTGCCAGCTCACCATGGCAGGGGGCGGATACTGAAGCTTTCTTT.

This clonotype was detected many times. In DNA, the CDR3 is TGTGCCAGCAGTTACGCAGAAGCGACGGATGAAGCTTTCTTT. This sequence encodes CASSYAEATDEAFF. The rearrangement links TRBV6-2 or TRBV6-3 to TRBJ1-1; D uncertain. In germline, CDR1 is MNHEY, CDR2 SVGEGT. Trimming took off 2 bases at V and 7 bases at J, with 14 bases between the two ends. The CDR3 totals 14 residues.

This clonotype was counted only a few times. The chain combines TRBV29-1 with TRBJ2-1, with D maybe TRBD2 (7 bases). Looked up from germline, CDR1 is SQVTM and CDR2 is ANQGSEA. V lost 3 bases and J lost 0, with 18 bases in between. This CDR3 comprises 17 residues. Written as DNA, the CDR3 is TGCAGCGTTGATCGGACCGGGGGGCCTAGCTCCTACAATGAGCAGTTCTTC. Its translation is CSVDRTGGPSSYNEQFF.

This clonotype was seen only a few times. The chain combines TRBV12-3 or TRBV12-4 with TRBJ1-3; D gene uncertain. CDR3 size: 14 residues. Trimming took off 2 bases at V and 1 base at J, with 6 bases between the two ends. The CDR3 loop reads CASSLSGSGNTIYF. The CDR3 DNA reads as TGTGCCAGCAGTTTATCGGGGTCTGGAAACACCATATATTTT.

The chain links TRBV7-9 to TRBJ2-5; the D gene is possibly TRBD1 (6 bases). From germline, CDR1 is SEHNR and CDR2 FQNEAQ (reference sequence). V lost 0 bases, J lost 2 bases, and 10 bases lay in between. CDR3 length: 15 amino acids. This CDR3 reads CASSLAPGVQETQYF. The CDR3 region has the DNA TGTGCCAGCAGCTTAGCGCCAGGGGTGCAAGAGACCCAGTACTTC.

The V call is TRBV12-3 or TRBV12-4, the J call TRBJ2-4; possibly TRBD2 for D (5 bases). The CDR3 is made up of 17 amino acids. The V end lost 2 bases, the J end lost 7 bases, and 21 bases lay between the germline ends. The CDR3 DNA follows: TGTGCCAGCAGTTTATCCCCCCTAGCTCCTGGGGATAACATTCAGTACTTC. Translating it yields CASSLSPLAPGDNIQYF.

This clonotype was recorded many times. The V call is TRBV10-3, the J call TRBJ1-3; D unresolved. V lost 8 bases to trimming and J lost 4 bases, with 15 bases between them. This CDR3 has 14 residues. Per the germline V gene, CDR1 is ENHRY and CDR2 is SYGVKD. CDR3 sequence (DNA): TGTGCCATCGCCGAGGGCAGAGCAGGAAACACCATATATTTT. Translation gives CAIAEGRAGNTIYF.

This clonotype has more than one count but fewer than ten. The chain links TRBV7-2 to TRBJ2-4; a weak D match, TRBD1 (5 bases). The germline V gene has CDR1 SGHTA and CDR2 FQGNSA. The CDR3 has 15 residues. The ends were cut back, 5 bases at V and 0 bases at J, with 11 bases in the middle. CDR3 nucleotides: TGTGCCAGCAGCGTAACAGGTCTAGCCAAAAACATTCAGTACTTC. Its translation: CASSVTGLAKNIQYF. The complete variable domain, with remaining parts taken from reference TRBV7-2 and TRBJ2-4, reads GAGVSQSPSNKVTEKGKDVELRCDPISGHTALYWYRQSLGQGLEFLIYFQGNSAPDKSGLPSDRFSAERTGGSVSTLTIQRTQQEDSAVYLCASSVTGLAKNIQYFGAGTRLSVL.

This clonotype showed up many times. V is TRBV25-1 and J is TRBJ2-5, with a tentative D call TRBD2 (5 bases). Trimming pared 3 bases from V and 2 bases from J, leaving 10 bases between. The CDR3 is made up of 14 amino acids. Germline-derived CDR1 and CDR2 are MGHDK and SYGVNS. The CDR3 DNA reads as TGTGCCAGCAGTGAGCCGGGGTCGCAAGAGACCCAGTACTTC. This codes for CASSEPGSQETQYF.

This clonotype was seen only once. This sequence may be a read error, since a much larger clone differs from it by one base. CDR3 DNA sequence: TGCGCCAGCAGCCGTCAAGAGACCCAGTACTTC. Amino acid sequence: CASSRQETQYF. The V gene is TRBV5-1, the J gene TRBJ2-5; no clear D gene. CDR1 and CDR2 from the germline V gene are SGHRS and YFSETQ. CDR3 length: 11 amino acids. V lost 4 bases, J lost 2 bases, and 3 bases lay in between.

This clonotype was seen more than once but under ten times. The J gene is TRBJ2-7, the V gene TRBV10-3; D gene uncertain. CDR1 is ENHRY, CDR2 SYGVKD, per germline. Trimming stripped 3 bases from V and 2 bases from J, with 8 bases between. This CDR3 is built from 13 residues. The CDR3 DNA sequence: TGTGCCATCAGTGAAGGTGTTACCTACGAGCAGTACTTC. Its translation is CAISEGVTYEQYF.

The chain recombines TRBV7-6 with TRBJ2-5; 9 bases are shared with TRBD2. The CDR3 is made up of 16 amino acids. The ends lost 3 bases at V and 5 bases at J; junction bases unmatched: 10. Looked up from germline, CDR1 is SGHVS and CDR2 is FNYEAQ. The CDR3 DNA sequence: TGTGCCAGCAGCTTGATGGAGGGACTAGCAGGGGAGACCCAGTACTTC. Encoded protein: CASSLMEGLAGETQYF.

The rearrangement uses TRBV7-9 and TRBJ2-5, with D possibly called TRBD1 or TRBD2 (5 bases each). CDR1 is SEHNR and CDR2 is FQNEAQ in the germline V gene (reference sequence). Trimming took off 1 base at V and 9 bases at J, with 15 bases between the two ends. The CDR3 loop spans 14 amino acids. In DNA, the CDR3 is TGTGCCAGCAGCTTAGATGGGGGTCAAGTGGCCCAGTACTTC. It translates to CASSLDGGQVAQYF.

This rearrangement joins TRBV20-1 to TRBJ2-7; 12 bases align to TRBD2. CDR3 length: 15 amino acids. V shed 3 bases and J 4 bases; nucleotides not matched to a gene: 7. In germline, CDR1 is DFQATT, CDR2 SNEGSKA (reference sequence). As DNA, the CDR3 is TGCAGTGCTAGGTCCGAACTAGCGGGGGGTTACGAGCAGTACTTC. Residues: CSARSELAGGYEQYF.

The genes are TRBV29-1 and TRBJ1-2; D is possibly TRBD1 (6 bases). The CDR3 is 13 amino acids. Trimming took 0 bases from V and 4 from J, leaving 9 bases between them. Germline CDR1 is SQVTM and CDR2 is ANQGSEA. In DNA form, the CDR3 reads TGCAGCGTTGAAGAAGGGGGGAGCTATGGCTACACCTTC. This translates into CSVEEGGSYGYTF.

This clonotype has just a few counts. The V call is TRBV7-6, the J call TRBJ2-2; D is perhaps TRBD1 or TRBD2 (5 bases each). This CDR3 region has 16 residues. Germline values: CDR1 SGHVS, CDR2 FNYEAQ. V lost 3 bases, J lost 6 bases, and 17 bases lay in between. The CDR3 DNA is TGTGCCAGCAGCTTTCAGCGGCAGGGCGTCGCCGGGGAGCTGTTTTTT. The encoded protein is CASSFQRQGVAGELFF.

This clonotype was observed a few times. The chain uses TRBV27 and TRBJ2-7; D not certain. Trimming pared 4 bases from V and 5 bases from J, leaving 21 bases between. The germline V gene has CDR1 MNHEY and CDR2 SMNVEV (reference sequence). The CDR3 consists of 16 residues. The CDR3 DNA is TGTGCCAGCAGTTCGCGGACCTACTATGACTCTAACGAGCAGTACTTC. Protein sequence: CASSSRTYYDSNEQYF.